The 32 T cell receptor beta chains in this list originate from one sample, sequenced in a study of response to subunit inactivated influenza vaccine. TCRdb processed the RT-PCR reads anew with MiXCR; each CDR3 protein has one entry. The sample lists about 650,000 distinct CDR3 sequences, 15% to 18% occurring once. The sequencing here drew on PBMCs from blood, taken roughly 12 days after vaccination. Receptors originate from a man aged 45-65 years who received an inactivated influenza vaccine.

This clonotype was observed a handful of times. This chain uses TRBV11-3 with TRBJ2-2; the match to TRBD1 covers 7 bases. J was trimmed by 2 bases and V by 5 bases; bases with no gene match: 11. From germline, CDR1 is SGHNT and CDR2 YENEEA. This CDR3 has 17 residues. The CDR3 loop is CASSLGQASGNTGELFF. The CDR3 DNA reads TGTGCCAGCAGCCTAGGACAGGCCTCAGGCAACACCGGGGAGCTGTTTTTT.

This chain uses TRBV13 with TRBJ2-5; D is perhaps TRBD2 (6 bases). V lost 8 bases to trimming and J lost 2 bases, with 24 bases between them. CDR1 and CDR2 from the germline V gene are PRHDT and FYEKMQ (reference sequence). The CDR3 runs 17 residues. The DNA for the CDR3 is TGTGCCAGCTCGACTCGTCACTGGGGGGAGAGGCAAGAGACCCAGTACTTC. It specifies CASSTRHWGERQETQYF.

The chain uses TRBV7-9 and TRBJ2-5; D ambiguous. Germline CDR1 SEHNR, CDR2 FQNEAQ (reference sequence). V lost 5 bases and J 3 bases, leaving 19 bases between the germline ends. The CDR3 spans 16 residues. CDR3 coding DNA: TGTGCCAGCAGCCTGGTCCAAGGAAGCCTCAAAGAGACCCAGTACTTC. Amino acid sequence: CASSLVQGSLKETQYF.

V is TRBV7-2 and J is TRBJ2-1; 7 nucleotides match TRBD2. The V gene end was trimmed by 7 bases and the J gene end by 4 bases; junction bases not matched to a gene: 7. There are 14 residues in the CDR3. Germline V gene data show CDR1 as SGHTA and CDR2 as FQGNSA. For the CDR3, the DNA is TGTGCCAGCAAGGCTAGCGGATGGTACAATGAGCAGTTCTTC. Translating it yields CASKASGWYNEQFF. Variable domain in full (rest from reference TRBV7-2 and TRBJ2-1): GAGVSQSPSNKVTEKGKDVELRCDPISGHTALYWYRQSLGQGLEFLIYFQGNSAPDKSGLPSDRFSAERTGGSVSTLTIQRTQQEDSAVYLCASKASGWYNEQFFGPGTRLTVL.

The chain couples TRBV24-1 to TRBJ2-1; D call uncertain. Trimming took off 5 bases at V and 1 base at J, with 8 bases between the two ends. There are 14 residues in the CDR3. CDR1 KGHDR and CDR2 SFDVKD come from the germline V gene. CDR3: CATSGRQSYNEQFF. CDR3 bases: TGTGCCACCAGTGGACGGCAATCCTACAATGAGCAGTTCTTC.

There are a few counts of this clonotype. The chain links TRBV7-9 to TRBJ1-4; 11 bases map to TRBD1. Per germline, CDR1 SEHNR and CDR2 FQNEAQ (reference sequence). This CDR3 spans 14 amino acids. The J segment lost 8 bases and the V segment lost 5 bases, leaving 4 bases of the junction unmatched. CDR3 sequence reads: CASSAGQGDEKLFF. The CDR3 DNA follows: TGTGCCAGCAGCGCGGGACAGGGGGACGAAAAACTGTTTTTT.

This chain uses TRBV10-3 with TRBJ2-5, with 7 nucleotides matching TRBD2. Germline V gene data show CDR1 as ENHRY and CDR2 as SYGVKD. Trimming removed 6 bases from V and 7 bases from J; junction bases left unmatched: 14. CDR3 size: 15 residues. CDR3 bases: TGTGCCATCAGCGGTGGGACTACCGATTTAGGGACCCAGTACTTC. Protein: CAISGGTTDLGTQYF.

V gene TRBV20-1 combines with J gene TRBJ1-2; tentative D call: TRBD1 (6 bases). CDR3 length: 18 residues. V dropped 7 bases and J dropped 7 bases, with 34 bases sitting between them. CDR1 and CDR2 (germline): DFQATT, SNEGSKA (reference sequence). Written as DNA, the CDR3 is TGCAGTGTCAAGAGGATATTGGGGTGGGACATACCTCCGGGTGGCTACACCTTC. Its translation is CSVKRILGWDIPPGGYTF.

The chain carries TRBV19 and TRBJ2-1, with TRBD2 matching over 7 bases. This CDR3 comprises 15 residues. Germline-derived CDR1 and CDR2 are LNHDA and SQIVND (reference sequence). V trimming: 6 bases; J trimming: 1 base; junction bases outside the gene matches: 6. The CDR3, as DNA: TGTGCCAGTAGACGAGCGGGAAGGTCCTACAATGAGCAGTTCTTC. It translates to CASRRAGRSYNEQFF. The whole variable domain, filled in from reference TRBV19 and TRBJ2-1, reads DGGITQSPKYLFRKEGQNVTLSCEQNLNHDAMYWYRQDPGQGLRLIYYSQIVNDFQKGDIAEGYSVSREKKESFPLTVTSAQKNPTAFYLCASRRAGRSYNEQFFGPGTRLTVL.

This clonotype was seen a few times. The chain employs TRBV10-2 and TRBJ1-1; D gene unclear. The CDR3 totals 12 residues. Germline lookup yields CDR1 WSHSY and CDR2 SAAADI. V lost 6 bases, J lost 4 bases, and 9 bases lay in between. CDR3: CASSHSGTEAFF. In DNA, the CDR3 is TGCGCCAGCAGCCACAGTGGCACTGAAGCTTTCTTT.

This clonotype was seen more than once but under ten times. The V call is TRBV7-2, the J call TRBJ2-7; D is undetermined. V was trimmed by 1 base and J by 6 bases, leaving 13 bases between them. The CDR3 has 14 amino acids. CDR1 and CDR2 from the germline V gene are SGHTA and FQGNSA. The CDR3 nucleotides are TGTGCCAGCAGCTTAGTACTCGAAGTCGGCGAGCAGTACTTC. Residues: CASSLVLEVGEQYF. The whole variable domain, remainder taken from reference TRBV7-2 and TRBJ2-7, is GAGVSQSPSNKVTEKGKDVELRCDPISGHTALYWYRQSLGQGLEFLIYFQGNSAPDKSGLPSDRFSAERTGGSVSTLTIQRTQQEDSAVYLCASSLVLEVGEQYFGPGTRLTVT.

The chain carries TRBV14 and TRBJ2-1; 11 bases are shared with TRBD2. This CDR3 is 16 amino acids long. Germline loops: CDR1 SGHDN, CDR2 FVKESK. Losses at the gene ends were 3 bases for V and 3 bases for J; bases not matched to a gene: 4. The CDR3 nucleotides read TGTGCCAGCAGCCAGGGACTAGCGGTAATCTACAATGAGCAGTTCTTC. Amino acids: CASSQGLAVIYNEQFF.

This sequence joins TRBV2 and TRBJ2-7; possibly TRBD1 for D (5 bases). This CDR3 contains 12 residues. V was shortened by 7 bases and J by 2 bases, with 9 bases between the two germline ends. Per the germline V gene, CDR1 is SNHLY and CDR2 is FYNNEI. CDR3 sequence (DNA): TGTGCCAGCACAGGGTTCACCTACGAGCAGTACTTC. This sequence encodes CASTGFTYEQYF.

The chain couples TRBV3-1 to TRBJ1-5, with D maybe TRBD1 (5 bases). V lost 3 bases to trimming and J lost 7 bases, with 10 bases between them. The CDR3 runs 13 residues. Germline CDR1 is LGHDT and CDR2 is YNNKEL (reference sequence). This CDR3 reads CASSQSGTQPQHF. CDR3 coding DNA: TGTGCCAGCAGCCAGTCCGGGACCCAGCCCCAGCATTTT.

CDR3 region: CASSPGGTVSNEQFF. CDR3 nucleotides: TGCGCCAGCAGCCCGGGCGGGACTGTCTCCAATGAGCAGTTCTTC. This chain connects TRBV4-3 to TRBJ2-1, with TRBD2 as a possible D gene (6 bases). V dropped 4 bases and J dropped 6 bases, with 16 bases sitting between them. This CDR3 is 15 amino acids long. The V gene's germline CDR1 is LGHNA and CDR2 YSLEER.

The chain links TRBV4-1 to TRBJ2-3; D unclear. V dropped 1 base and J dropped 1 base, with 9 bases sitting between them. Germline CDR1 MGHRA, CDR2 YSYEKL. The CDR3 totals 15 residues. CDR3 residues: CASSQAPSRTDTQYF. CDR3 bases: TGCGCCAGCAGCCAAGCTCCCTCCCGCACAGATACGCAGTATTTT.

This clonotype is a singleton in its sample. This chain joins TRBV5-5 and TRBJ2-3, with 13 bases matching TRBD2. With V trimmed by 3 bases and J by 5 bases, 12 bases remained unmatched. The CDR3 spans 18 residues. The germline CDR1 and CDR2 sequences are SGHKS and YYEKEE (reference sequence). The CDR3 reads CASSSYLRTSGGLDTQYF. The CDR3 DNA reads as TGTGCCAGCAGCTCCTACCTGAGGACTAGCGGGGGATTAGATACGCAGTATTTT.

Many counts were recorded for this clonotype. The chain employs TRBV20-1 and TRBJ2-1, with 9 bases that match TRBD2. CDR1 and CDR2 from the germline V gene are DFQATT and SNEGSKA (reference sequence). With 0 bases clipped from V and 12 bases from J, the junction kept 12 bases outside the gene matches. This CDR3 is 15 amino acids long. CDR3 sequence (DNA): TGCAGTGCTAGAGATAGGGGTAGCGGGGGTTGGCGGCAGTTCTTC. Translated, it gives CSARDRGSGGWRQFF.

The rearrangement uses TRBV10-3 and TRBJ2-7, with 9 positions matching TRBD1. This CDR3 has 14 residues. V was pared by 7 bases and J by 3 bases, with 7 bases of the junction left unmatched. In germline, CDR1 is ENHRY, CDR2 SYGVKD. The CDR3 region is CAIKGTGSGYEQYF. CDR3 in DNA: TGTGCCATCAAGGGGACAGGGTCTGGCTACGAGCAGTACTTC.

The rearrangement uses TRBV7-2 and TRBJ2-5; 8 positions match TRBD1. Per the germline V gene, CDR1 is SGHTA and CDR2 is FQGNSA. The CDR3 is 15 residues long. Trimming at V came to 2 bases and at J to 4 bases, leaving 6 bases not matched to a gene. The CDR3 loop is CASSLRGTGTETQYF. The CDR3 DNA reads TGTGCCAGCAGCTTAAGGGGGACAGGTACAGAGACCCAGTACTTC.

This clonotype was detected only a few times. The rearrangement joins TRBV15 to TRBJ2-1; D may be TRBD1 (6 bases). Trimming cost V 0 bases and J 5 bases, with 23 bases left between them. This CDR3 has 19 residues. Germline values: CDR1 LNHNV, CDR2 YYDKDF (reference sequence). CDR3 residues: CATSRDLYNAGAQDNEQFF. For the CDR3, the DNA is TGTGCCACCAGCAGAGATCTATACAACGCAGGGGCGCAGGACAATGAGCAGTTCTTC.

This clonotype was observed a handful of times. The V gene is TRBV20-1, the J gene TRBJ2-5, with a possible D match to TRBD1 (5 bases). This CDR3 has 12 amino acids. Germline V lookup: CDR1 DFQATT, CDR2 SNEGSKA (reference sequence). Trimming removed 6 bases at V and 4 bases at J, with 12 bases between. The CDR3 region has the DNA TGCAGTGCCCCGGACAACATAGAGACCCAGTACTTC. It encodes CSAPDNIETQYF.

The chain links TRBV30 to TRBJ2-1; tentatively, D is TRBD2 (6 bases). Trimming removed 5 bases from V and 10 bases from J, with 18 bases in between. CDR1 is GTSNPN and CDR2 is SVGIG in the germline V gene (reference sequence). The CDR3 loop spans 13 amino acids. CDR3 bases: TGTGCCTGGTCACGGGGGTCTCCTAGGGAGCAGTTCTTC. This translates into CAWSRGSPREQFF.

This clonotype was counted between two and nine times. The chain has TRBV2 and TRBJ1-1; unclear D gene. The CDR3 has 16 amino acids. The V gene lost 6 bases and the J gene lost 2 bases, with 19 bases spanning the gap. The germline V gene encodes CDR1 SNHLY and CDR2 FYNNEI. The CDR3 coding sequence is TGTGCCAGCAGCTATTGGAGAGGGAGAGGAAACACTGAAGCTTTCTTT. Its protein product is CASSYWRGRGNTEAFF. The full variable domain, with the rest looked up from reference TRBV2 and TRBJ1-1, is EPEVTQTPSHQVTQMGQEVILRCVPISNHLYFYWYRQILGQKVEFLVSFYNNEISEKSEIFDDQFSVERPDGSNFTLKIRSTKLEDSAMYFCASSYWRGRGNTEAFFGQGTRLTVV.

The rearrangement links TRBV10-3 to TRBJ2-3; 11 bases are a match to TRBD1. V shed 4 bases and J 5 bases; nucleotides not matched to a gene: 2. Germline assignment: CDR1 ENHRY and CDR2 SYGVKD. This CDR3 comprises 14 residues. The CDR3 nucleotides read TGTGCCATCAGTGGGACAGGGGGCATAGATACGCAGTATTTT. Translation: CAISGTGGIDTQYF.

The chain couples TRBV10-3 to TRBJ2-3; 10 bases are a match to TRBD2. The CDR3 runs to 16 residues. V lost 3 bases to trimming and J lost 1 base; unmatched junction nucleotides: 4. The V gene's germline CDR1 is ENHRY and CDR2 SYGVKD. The DNA for the CDR3 is TGTGCCATCAGTGACCCTCTAGCGGGGGGCACAGATACGCAGTATTTT. The encoded protein is CAISDPLAGGTDTQYF.

This clonotype was counted only a few times. The chain links TRBV20-1 to TRBJ2-3, with 10 bases lining up with TRBD2. CDR1 DFQATT and CDR2 SNEGSKA come from the germline V gene (reference sequence). This CDR3 comprises 13 residues. V lost 4 bases to trimming and J lost 7 bases; unmatched junction nucleotides: 5. CDR3 coding DNA: TGCAGTGCTAATGAGCGGGGGGGTTATACGCAGTATTTT. It codes for CSANERGGYTQYF.

This clonotype was recorded a few times. The chain carries TRBV5-1 and TRBJ2-5, with TRBD2 matching over 13 bases. Trimming removed 4 bases from V and 3 bases from J; junction bases left unmatched: 3. CDR3 length: 15 residues. Germline V gene data show CDR1 as SGHRS and CDR2 as YFSETQ. The CDR3 reads CASSGGTSGKETQYF. DNA for the CDR3: TGCGCCAGCAGCGGCGGGACTAGCGGGAAAGAGACCCAGTACTTC.

This chain connects TRBV29-1 to TRBJ2-1, with a possible D match to TRBD1 (5 bases). The V end was cut by 0 bases, the J end by 8 bases, with 14 bases between. This CDR3 is built from 14 residues. Looked up from germline, CDR1 is SQVTM and CDR2 is ANQGSEA. CDR3 sequence reads: CSVEDHIGVDEQFF. CDR3 nucleotides: TGCAGCGTTGAAGATCATATAGGGGTGGATGAGCAGTTCTTC.

This clonotype was detected only once. This chain links TRBV9 with TRBJ2-7; 10 nucleotides match TRBD2. CDR1 and CDR2 (germline): SGDLS, YYNGEE. J was trimmed by 4 bases and V by 1 base; bases with no gene match: 2. The length of the CDR3 is 14 residues. The CDR3 bases are TGTGCCAGCAGCGTAACTAGCGGGACGTACGAGCAGTACTTC. Protein: CASSVTSGTYEQYF.

J is TRBJ2-1 and V is TRBV5-1; TRBD2 aligns across 8 bases. The CDR3 contains 16 residues. The V segment lost 4 bases and the J segment 2 bases; nucleotides outside the gene matches: 8. Germline V gene data show CDR1 as SGHRS and CDR2 as YFSETQ. CDR3 DNA: TGCGCCAGCAGCAAGGATAGCGGGAAGACCTACAATGAGCAGTTCTTC. Translation gives CASSKDSGKTYNEQFF.

This clonotype was picked up many times. V usage is TRBV14 and J usage is TRBJ1-4; maybe TRBD1 (5 bases). Trimming left V 4 bases short and J 0 bases short, with 9 bases between. The V gene's germline CDR1 is SGHDN and CDR2 FVKESK. This CDR3 has 15 amino acids. The CDR3 DNA is TGTGCCAGCAGCCCTAGACAGTCAACTAATGAAAAACTGTTTTTT. Translation: CASSPRQSTNEKLFF.